This TCR beta chain was captured in a study of long-term antiretroviral therapy in people with HIV. Note on this clone: As yet, its antigen is unknown.

Samples held about 0.85-11 million cryopreserved PBMC before DNA extraction. Investigators performed immunoSEQ version v3.0 at survey level. Per-sample sequencing targets were about 40,000-55,000 T-cell genomes. Method: immunoSEQ multiplex PCR; TCRdb's copy keeps in-frame clones and lacks some. The sample consists of 30,000 or so clones, around 87% of them appearing once. General study points: When set beside controls, HIV repertoires had CDR3 length ranges that were narrower. Transplant donor controls retained higher diversity, though diversity increased after ART.

This sequence was found in a woman aged 18-30 years with HIV. The sequences come from unsorted PBMCs, collected 0.5 years after starting antiretroviral therapy.

Here the CDR3 reads CASSFHAGLAYEQYF. CDR3 sequence (DNA): TGTGCCAGCAGCTTCCATGCAGGTTTGGCCTACGAGCAGTACTTC. The V call is TRBV7-3, the J call TRBJ2-5, with D unclear. Near its end, the DNA agrees better with TRBJ2-7, so the J call may be wrong. The CDR3 runs 15 residues. Per the germline V gene, CDR1 is SGHTA and CDR2 is FQGTGA.